The source of this T cell receptor (beta chain) is a study of T cell responses to AZD1222 COVID-19 vaccine. Study results and limitations: Spike-wide vaccine-associated CD4 TCRs dominated at 160-218 and 743-854. Seropositive AZD1222 recipients at baseline numbered only 6 or 7. Every sample of the repertoires postdated the peak T cell response.

The CDR3 has 13 amino acids. From germline, CDR1 is KGHSH and CDR2 LQKENI. The germline V and J ends were trimmed by 3 bases and 4 bases, with 7 bases remaining between them. Repertoires were generated with immunoSEQ multiplex PCR, while TCRdb's copy carries only in-frame clones and drops some. This sample has roughly 110,000 clones, with around 89% found just once. Points on this clone: Its antigen remains unidentified. Other DNA sequences in the sample encode the same CDR3.

The chain combines TRBV18 with TRBJ1-5; D gene unclear. Sequenced material: peripheral blood, taken 28 days after the second AZD1222 dose. This receptor was taken from an adult who received the AZD1222 COVID-19 vaccine. The CDR3 nucleotides are TGTGCCAGCTCACCGGGCGAAAATCAGCCCCAGCATTTT. Its protein is CASSPGENQPQHF.